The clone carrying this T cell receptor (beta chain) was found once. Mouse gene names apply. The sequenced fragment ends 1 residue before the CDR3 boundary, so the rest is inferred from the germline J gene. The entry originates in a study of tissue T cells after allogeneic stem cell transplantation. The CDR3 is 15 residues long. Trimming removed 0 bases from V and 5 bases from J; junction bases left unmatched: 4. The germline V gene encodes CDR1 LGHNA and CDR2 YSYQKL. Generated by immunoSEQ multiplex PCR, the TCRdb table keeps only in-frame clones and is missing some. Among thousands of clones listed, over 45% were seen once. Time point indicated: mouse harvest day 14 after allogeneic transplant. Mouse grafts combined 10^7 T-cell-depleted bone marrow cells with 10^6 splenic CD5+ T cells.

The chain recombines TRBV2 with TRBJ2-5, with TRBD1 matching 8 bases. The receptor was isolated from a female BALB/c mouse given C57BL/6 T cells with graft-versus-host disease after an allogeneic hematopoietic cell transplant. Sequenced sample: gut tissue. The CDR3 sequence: CASSQEGRGRDTQYF. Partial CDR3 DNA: TGTGCCAGCAGCCAAGAAGGCAGGGGGCGAGACACCCAGTAC.